This T cell receptor (beta chain) came from a study of blood T cell repertoires in COVID-19. The table came from immunoSEQ multiplex PCR; TCRdb's copy has only in-frame clones and leaves some out. In the table there are 150,000 to 200,000 clones, approximately 80% of which are singletons. Germline V gives CDR1 SGHNT, CDR2 YYREEE (reference sequence). The CDR3 sequence is 12 residues long. V shed 2 bases, J shed 15 bases, and the junction held 6 bases outside the gene matches. The TCR sequence derives from a man in his sixties or seventies who had been exposed to COVID-19. Sequencing was done on a sample of PBMCs or T cells enriched from blood (not recorded which). The chain recombines TRBV5-4 with TRBJ2-1; the match to TRBD2 covers 9 bases. The CDR3 protein is CASSFSSGVGFF. The CDR3 bases are TGTGCCAGCAGCTTTTCTAGCGGGGTAGGGTTCTTC.